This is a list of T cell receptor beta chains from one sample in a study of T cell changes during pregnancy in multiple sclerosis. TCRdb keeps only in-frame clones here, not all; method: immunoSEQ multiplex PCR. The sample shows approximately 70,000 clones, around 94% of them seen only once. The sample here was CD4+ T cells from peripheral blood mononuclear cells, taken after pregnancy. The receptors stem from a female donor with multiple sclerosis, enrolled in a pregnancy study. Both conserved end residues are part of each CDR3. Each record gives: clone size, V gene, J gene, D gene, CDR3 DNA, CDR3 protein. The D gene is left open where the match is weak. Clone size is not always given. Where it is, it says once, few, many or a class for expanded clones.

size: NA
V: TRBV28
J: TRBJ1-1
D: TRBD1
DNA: TGTGCCAGCAGTCTGTTGGGACAGACGGCTTTCTTT
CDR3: CASSLLGQTAFF

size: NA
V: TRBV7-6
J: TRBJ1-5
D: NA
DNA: TGTGCCAGCAGTTCTATGAGCAATCAGCCCCAGCATTTT
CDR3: CASSSMSNQPQHF

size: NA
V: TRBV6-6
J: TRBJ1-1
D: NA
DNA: TGTGCCAGCAGTTCCCGGGACATTTGGACGGAAGCTTTCTTT
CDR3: CASSSRDIWTEAFF

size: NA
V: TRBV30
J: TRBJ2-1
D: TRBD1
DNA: TGTGCCTGGAGTGTAAATCTCGGACAGGGTAGGCTGTTCTTC
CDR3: CAWSVNLGQGRLFF

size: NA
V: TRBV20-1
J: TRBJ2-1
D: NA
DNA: TGCAGTGCTCGGAGCCTTGAGCAGTTCTTC
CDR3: CSARSLEQFF

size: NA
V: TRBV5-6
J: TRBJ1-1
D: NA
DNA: TGTGCCAGCAGAACCCGACAGCGACGGGCTGAAGCTTTCTTT
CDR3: CASRTRQRRAEAFF

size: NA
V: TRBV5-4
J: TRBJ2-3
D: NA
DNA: TGTGCCAGCAACTTAGGGGGGGGAATCCCCCAAGATACGCAGTATTTT
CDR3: CASNLGGGIPQDTQYF

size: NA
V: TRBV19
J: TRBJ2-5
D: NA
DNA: TGTGCCAGTAGTATCCGAGGGCTCAAGACCCAGTACTTC
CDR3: CASSIRGLKTQYF

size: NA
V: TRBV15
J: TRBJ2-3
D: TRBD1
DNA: TGTGCCACGGACAGGGGGTTTAGCACAGATACGCAGTATTTT
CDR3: CATDRGFSTDTQYF

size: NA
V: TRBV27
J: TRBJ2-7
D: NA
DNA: TGTGCCAGCAGTTTCGAGGCAAAGCAGTACTTC
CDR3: CASSFEAKQYF

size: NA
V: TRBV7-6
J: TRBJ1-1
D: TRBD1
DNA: TGTGCCAGCAGCAGGGGACAGGGAATGAACACTGAAGCTTTCTTT
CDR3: CASSRGQGMNTEAFF

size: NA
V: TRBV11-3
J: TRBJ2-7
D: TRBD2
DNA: TGTGCCAGCAGCCCGACTAGCGGATCCTACGAGCAGTACTTC
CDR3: CASSPTSGSYEQYF

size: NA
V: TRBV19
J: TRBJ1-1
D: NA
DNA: TGTGCCAGTAGTACTCTGCAGGTCTCCGTCACTGAAGCTTTCTTT
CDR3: CASSTLQVSVTEAFF

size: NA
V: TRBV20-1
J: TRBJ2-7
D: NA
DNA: TGCAGTGCTAGAATGGCAGACGAGCAGTACTTC
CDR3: CSARMADEQYF

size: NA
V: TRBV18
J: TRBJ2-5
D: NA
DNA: TGTGCCAGCTCACCTATCTTCCACAGGGATCAAGAGACCCAGTACTTC
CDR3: CASSPIFHRDQETQYF

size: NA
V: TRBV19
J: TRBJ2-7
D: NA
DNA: TGTGCCAGTAGCCCAGGGGTCCTACATTACGAGCAGTACTTC
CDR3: CASSPGVLHYEQYF

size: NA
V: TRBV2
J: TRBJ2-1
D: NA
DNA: TGTGCCAGCAGTGAACTAGCCCAGAGCTCCTACAATGAGCAGTTCTTC
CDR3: CASSELAQSSYNEQFF

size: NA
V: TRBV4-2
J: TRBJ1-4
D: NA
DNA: TGTGCCAGCAGCCAAGACAGTGGCGAAAAACTGTTTTTT
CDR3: CASSQDSGEKLFF

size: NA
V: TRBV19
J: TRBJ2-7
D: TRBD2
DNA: TGTGCCAGTAGTACGGGACTAGATGGGTACGAGCAGTACTTC
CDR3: CASSTGLDGYEQYF

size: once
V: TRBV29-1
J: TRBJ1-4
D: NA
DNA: TGCAGCGTTGCTGTCTCAGGGGCAACTAATGAAAAACTGTTTTTT
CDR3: CSVAVSGATNEKLFF

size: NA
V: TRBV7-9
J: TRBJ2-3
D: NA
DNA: TGTGCCAGCCAAGCCGCAGATACGCAGTATTTT
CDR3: CASQAADTQYF

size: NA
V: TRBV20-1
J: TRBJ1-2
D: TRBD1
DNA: TGCAGCGGGATGGGACAGTACACCTTC
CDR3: CSGMGQYTF

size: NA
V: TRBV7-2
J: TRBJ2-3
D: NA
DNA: TGTGCCAGCAGCTTAGTCTGGCTTGATACGCAGTATTTT
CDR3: CASSLVWLDTQYF

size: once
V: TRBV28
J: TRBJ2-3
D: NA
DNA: TGTGCCAGCAGTCTCACAGGCGTAGGAGGGACAGATACGCAGTATTTT
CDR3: CASSLTGVGGTDTQYF

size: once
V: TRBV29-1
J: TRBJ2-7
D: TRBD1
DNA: TGCAGCGTTGTACAGGGGGTTGTCTACGAGCAGTACTTC
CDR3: CSVVQGVVYEQYF

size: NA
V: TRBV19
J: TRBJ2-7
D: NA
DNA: TGTGCCAGTAGTACCCAGGGCCCCCATCTGGGGGCCTCCTACGAGCAGTACTTC
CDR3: CASSTQGPHLGASYEQYF

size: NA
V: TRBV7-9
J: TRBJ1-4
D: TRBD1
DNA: TGTGCCAGCAGCCAGACAGGGGGCAGTGAAAAACTGTTTTTT
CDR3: CASSQTGGSEKLFF

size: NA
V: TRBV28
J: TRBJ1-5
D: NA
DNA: TGTGCCAGCAGTGCCGCGGCGGGGCGGAATCAGCCCCAGCATTTT
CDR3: CASSAAAGRNQPQHF

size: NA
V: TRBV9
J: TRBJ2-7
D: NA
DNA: TGTGCCAGCAGCGTAGTTTCAGGGCACGAGCAGTACTTC
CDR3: CASSVVSGHEQYF

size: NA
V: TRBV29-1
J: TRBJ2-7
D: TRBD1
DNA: TGCAGCGTTGAGTCGGGACAGGGTGCCTACGAGCAGTACTTC
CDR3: CSVESGQGAYEQYF

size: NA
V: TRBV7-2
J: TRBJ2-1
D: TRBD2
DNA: TGTGCCAGCAGCTTACGGACTAGCGGGACCCACAATGAGCAGTTCTTC
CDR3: CASSLRTSGTHNEQFF

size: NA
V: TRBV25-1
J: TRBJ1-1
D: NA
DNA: TGTGCCAGCAGCACGTACGTCGGGAGGGGGATGAACACTGAAGCTTTCTTT
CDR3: CASSTYVGRGMNTEAFF

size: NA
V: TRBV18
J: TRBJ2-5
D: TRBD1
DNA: TGTGCCAGCTCACCCTTACCACGGACAGGGAGGCAAGAGACCCAGTACTTC
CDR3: CASSPLPRTGRQETQYF

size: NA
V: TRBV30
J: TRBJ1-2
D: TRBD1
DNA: TGTGCCTGGAGTGGAGACAGGGGGCGCGGAATGCGGGGCGGCTACACCTTC
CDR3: CAWSGDRGRGMRGGYTF

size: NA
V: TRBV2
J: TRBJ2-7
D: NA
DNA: TGTGCCAGCCGACTAGCCTACGAGCAGTACTTC
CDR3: CASRLAYEQYF

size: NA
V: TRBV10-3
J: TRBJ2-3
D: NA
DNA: TGTGCCATCAGTGAGCAGGGGATGGGGACAGATACGCAGTATTTT
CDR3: CAISEQGMGTDTQYF

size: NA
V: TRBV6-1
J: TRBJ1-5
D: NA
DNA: TGTGCCAGCAGAGGAGAACGTCAGCCCCAGCATTTT
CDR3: CASRGERQPQHF

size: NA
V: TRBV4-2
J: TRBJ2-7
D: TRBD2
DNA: TGTGCCAGCAGCCAAGATTACTCCACTAGCGGGAGGGCCCTCTCCTACGAGCAGTACTTC
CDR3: CASSQDYSTSGRALSYEQYF

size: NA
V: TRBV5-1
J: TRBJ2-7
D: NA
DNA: TGCGCCAGCAGCTTGGCAGGGAACCTCTACGAGCAGTACTTC
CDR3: CASSLAGNLYEQYF

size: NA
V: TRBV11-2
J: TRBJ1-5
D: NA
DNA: TGTGCCAGCAGCCGAGACGGGACACCCAATCAGCCCCAGCATTTT
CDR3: CASSRDGTPNQPQHF

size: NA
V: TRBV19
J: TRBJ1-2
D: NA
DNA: TGTGCCAGTAGTAGAGGACAGACTAACTATGGCTACACCTTC
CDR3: CASSRGQTNYGYTF

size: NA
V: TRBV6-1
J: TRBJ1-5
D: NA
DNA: TGTGCCAGCACCACAGGGATCAATCAGCCCCAGCATTTT
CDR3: CASTTGINQPQHF

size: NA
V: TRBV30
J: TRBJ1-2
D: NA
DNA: TGTGCCTGGGCGAGGAGACACACCTTC
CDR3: CAWARRHTF

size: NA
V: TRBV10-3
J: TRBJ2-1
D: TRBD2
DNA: TGTGCCATCAGTGAGCAACTAGCGGGAGTCGGTGAGCAGTTCTTC
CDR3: CAISEQLAGVGEQFF

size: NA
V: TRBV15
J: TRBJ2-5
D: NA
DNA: TGTGCCACCAGCAGAGAGAAGGGGGGGGCGCTCGGAAGACAAGAGACCCAGTACTTC
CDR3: CATSREKGGALGRQETQYF

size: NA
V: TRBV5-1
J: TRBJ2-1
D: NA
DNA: TGCGCCAGCAGCTTGGGGTCCGCACGGGTCTTC
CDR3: CASSLGSARVF

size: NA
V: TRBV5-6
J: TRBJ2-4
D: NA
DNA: TGTGCCAGCAGCTTGGGCCTAGGCATGGGTGGAAACATTCAGTACTTC
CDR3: CASSLGLGMGGNIQYF

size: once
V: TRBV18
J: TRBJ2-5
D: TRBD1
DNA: TGTGCCAGCTCACCTACCAACAGGGGACAAGAGACCCAGTACTTC
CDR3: CASSPTNRGQETQYF

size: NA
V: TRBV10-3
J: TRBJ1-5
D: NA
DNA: TGTGCCATCAGCCAGGGACTGAGCAATCAGCCCCAGCATTTT
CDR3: CAISQGLSNQPQHF

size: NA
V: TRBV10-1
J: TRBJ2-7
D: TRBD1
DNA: TGCGCCAGCTCGCCCCTAGACAGGGAGTCGACCTACGAGCAGTACTTC
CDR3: CASSPLDRESTYEQYF